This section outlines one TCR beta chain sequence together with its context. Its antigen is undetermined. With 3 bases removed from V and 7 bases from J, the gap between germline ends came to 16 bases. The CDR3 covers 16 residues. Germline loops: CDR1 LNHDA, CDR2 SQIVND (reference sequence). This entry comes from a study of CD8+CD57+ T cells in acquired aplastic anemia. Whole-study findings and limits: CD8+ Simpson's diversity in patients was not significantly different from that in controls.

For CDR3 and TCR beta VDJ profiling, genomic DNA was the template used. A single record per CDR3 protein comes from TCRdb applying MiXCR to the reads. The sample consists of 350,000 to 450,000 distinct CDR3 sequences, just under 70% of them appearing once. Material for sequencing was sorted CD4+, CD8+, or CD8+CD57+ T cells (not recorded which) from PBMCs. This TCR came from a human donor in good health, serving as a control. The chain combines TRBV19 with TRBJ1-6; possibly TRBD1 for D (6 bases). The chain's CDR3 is CASSIRINTGNSPLHF. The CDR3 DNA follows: TGTGCCAGTAGTATCAGGATAAATACAGGGAATTCACCCCTCCACTTT.